The table lists the clone carrying this TCR beta chain with many counts. Each CDR3 protein gets one entry after TCRdb re-called the RT-PCR reads with MiXCR. Of 410,000 or so distinct CDR3 sequences listed, roughly 16% are singletons. The data derive from a study of patients and donors after allogeneic stem cell transplantation. The TCR was taken from a human donor who was either an allogeneic HSCT recipient or a stem cell or donor lymphocyte infusion donor (not recorded which). It is not recorded whose cells these are; they may come from a transplant donor. Sequencing input: blood, either unsorted or a sorted T cell fraction (not recorded which).

The CDR3 sequence: CASSGPNTIYF. CDR3 bases: TGTGCCAGCAGTGGACCAAACACCATATATTTT. The J gene is TRBJ1-3, the V gene TRBV25-1; no clear D. CDR3 length: 11 amino acids. Germline V gives CDR1 MGHDK, CDR2 SYGVNS. Trimming shortened V by 4 bases and J by 6 bases, and 4 bases separated the two germline ends.